This T cell receptor (beta chain) appears in the sequencing data of a study of blood T cell repertoires in COVID-19. Overall study context: Donors in the United States, Italy and Spain gave samples during acute or convalescent COVID-19. PBMCs, B-cell-depleted T cells, or T cells provided the cDNA or gDNA that made up the material.

The table lists this clone with a count of one. The Seattle patients joined while their infection was active and were tracked longitudinally afterward. TCRdb's copy holds only in-frame clones and misses some; the assay was immunoSEQ multiplex PCR. The sample has some 200,000 clones, roughly 79% seen once; the top ten hold about 11%. V shed 2 bases, J shed 5 bases, and the junction held 4 bases outside the gene matches. CDR3 length equals 13 residues. Germline CDR1 reads SGHRS; CDR2 reads YFSETQ. Sequenced input: peripheral blood. The receptor was derived from a woman aged 40 to 50 with COVID-19, enrolled during active disease. The chain carries TRBV5-1 and TRBJ2-7; 7 nucleotides align to TRBD2. The CDR3 here is CASSFAGADEQYF. The CDR3 DNA follows: TGCGCCAGCAGCTTTGCGGGAGCAGACGAGCAGTACTTC.